Shown below are 20 T cell receptor beta chains from a single sample sequenced in a study of cytomegalovirus exposure and HLA in healthy donors. The PCR ran on 60 Vbeta and 13 Jbeta primers. The data were produced by immunoSEQ multiplex PCR, yet TCRdb's version contains in-frame clones alone and is incomplete. The data contain 200,000 to 300,000 clones, roughly 80% of them singletons. The sequencing sample was made of PBMCs. Source of these receptors: a woman in her thirties or forties in good health and CMV-seropositive.

This chain joins TRBV18 and TRBJ1-2, with TRBD1 identical over 7 bases. This CDR3 contains 16 residues. J lost 0 bases, V lost 2 bases, and 6 bases had no gene match. Germline values: CDR1 KGHSH, CDR2 LQKENI. The CDR3 nucleotides read TGTGCCAGCTCACCAACCAGGGGGGAAACTAACTATGGCTACACCTTC. Translated, it gives CASSPTRGETNYGYTF.

V usage is TRBV9 and J usage is TRBJ2-1; D is perhaps TRBD2 (5 bases). The germline V and J ends were trimmed by 3 bases and 7 bases, with 8 bases remaining between them. CDR1 SGDLS and CDR2 YYNGEE come from the germline V gene. The CDR3 loop spans 12 amino acids. CDR3 DNA: TGTGCCAGCAGCGGCCGGGGTAATGAGCAGTTCTTC. Translated: CASSGRGNEQFF.

The chain carries TRBV27 and TRBJ2-7, with unresolved D. The V gene's germline CDR1 is MNHEY and CDR2 SMNVEV (reference sequence). Trimming took off 3 bases at V and 2 bases at J, with 5 bases between the two ends. This CDR3 contains 12 residues. The CDR3 sequence is CASSFSAYEQYF. The CDR3 DNA reads TGTGCCAGCAGTTTCTCAGCCTACGAGCAGTACTTC.

This clone has just one count. The chain uses TRBV10-3 and TRBJ2-7; TRBD2 aligns across 8 bases. Losses at the gene ends were 5 bases for V and 6 bases for J; bases not matched to a gene: 12. Per germline, CDR1 ENHRY and CDR2 SYGVKD. There are 15 residues in the CDR3. Written as DNA, the CDR3 is TGTGCCATCAGTATCACCGGGACTAGTATAAGCGAGCAGTACTTC. Amino acids: CAISITGTSISEQYF.

The rearrangement joins TRBV28 to TRBJ2-1, with D perhaps matching TRBD1 or TRBD2 (9 bases each). This CDR3 spans 22 amino acids. The germline V gene has CDR1 MDHEN and CDR2 SYDVKM. The V end lost 6 bases, the J end lost 0 bases, and 33 bases lay between the germline ends. In DNA form, the CDR3 reads TGTGCCAGCAGCCCGGGACAGGGAGTGAGACTAGCGGAGGGAAGCTCCTACAATGAGCAGTTCTTC. It encodes CASSPGQGVRLAEGSSYNEQFF.

The rearrangement links TRBV18 to TRBJ1-1; TRBD1 aligns across 7 bases. V trimming: 3 bases; J trimming: 10 bases; junction bases outside the gene matches: 14. This CDR3 region has 15 residues. Per germline, CDR1 KGHSH and CDR2 LQKENI. CDR3 coding DNA: TGTGCCAGCTCACCCGAAAGACAGGGTGGAATTCCAGCTTTCTTT. It translates to CASSPERQGGIPAFF.

The chain employs TRBV4-3 and TRBJ2-1; 8 bases align to TRBD2. J was trimmed by 9 bases and V by 0 bases; bases with no gene match: 10. The length of the CDR3 is 16 residues. CDR1 and CDR2 (germline): LGHNA, YSLEER. The CDR3 loop reads CASSQDWSGGPAEQFF. CDR3 in DNA: TGCGCCAGCAGCCAAGATTGGTCGGGAGGGCCAGCTGAGCAGTTCTTC.

The table lists this clone with a count of one. V usage is TRBV7-9 and J usage is TRBJ2-7; D uncertain. The CDR3 extends over 14 amino acids. Germline V gives CDR1 SEHNR, CDR2 FQNEAQ (reference sequence). Trimming stripped 2 bases from V and 0 bases from J, with 8 bases between. The CDR3 DNA follows: TGTGCCAGCAGCTTATCGCCTAGCTCCTACGAGCAGTACTTC. Its protein is CASSLSPSSYEQYF.

The rearrangement uses TRBV5-1 and TRBJ2-5; 11 bases agree with TRBD2. This CDR3 is built from 16 residues. Per germline, CDR1 SGHRS and CDR2 YFSETQ. J was trimmed by 4 bases and V by 4 bases; bases with no gene match: 9. The CDR3: CASSLELAGERETQYF. For the CDR3, the DNA is TGCGCCAGCAGCCTAGAACTAGCGGGAGAACGAGAGACCCAGTACTTC.

This sequence joins TRBV18 and TRBJ2-2; D perhaps matches TRBD1 (5 bases). This CDR3 region has 16 residues. Germline lookup yields CDR1 KGHSH and CDR2 LQKENI. V dropped 7 bases and J dropped 5 bases, with 20 bases sitting between them. This chain's CDR3 is CASCPTVVGNTGELFF. For the CDR3, the DNA is TGTGCCAGCTGCCCGACAGTGGTCGGTAATACCGGGGAGCTGTTTTTT. The whole variable domain, filled in from reference TRBV18 and TRBJ2-2, reads NAGVMQNPRHLVRRRGQEARLRCSPMKGHSHVYWYRQLPEEGLKFMVYLQKENIIDESGMPKERFSAEFPKEGPSILRIQQVVRGDSAAYFCASCPTVVGNTGELFFGEGSRLTVL.

As DNA, the CDR3 is TGTGCCAGTAGCAGGACAGGGGTCGGAGCTAACTATGGCTACACCTTC. Its protein is CASSRTGVGANYGYTF. The V call is TRBV19, the J call TRBJ1-2; 9 nucleotides match TRBD1. V dropped 6 bases and J dropped 0; count of bases not matched to a gene: 8. Germline CDR1 is LNHDA and CDR2 is SQIVND (reference sequence). The CDR3 is made up of 16 amino acids.

CDR3 sequence reads: CAWTIRGLAPYEQYF. DNA for the CDR3: TGTGCCTGGACAATTCGGGGACTAGCCCCCTACGAGCAGTACTTC. The V call is TRBV30, the J call TRBJ2-7, with TRBD2 matching 9 bases. The CDR3 is made up of 15 amino acids. V lost 4 bases, J lost 2 bases, and 9 bases stayed unmatched. Per the germline V gene, CDR1 is GTSNPN and CDR2 is SVGIG (reference sequence).

The rearrangement uses TRBV12-5 and TRBJ1-5; TRBD1 agrees at 10 bases. J gave up 0 bases and V 0 bases, and 8 bases lay outside the gene matches. Germline values: CDR1 LGHNT, CDR2 FRNRAP. This CDR3 contains 19 residues. CDR3 protein: CASGLVLGTGDLSNQPQHF. The CDR3 region has the DNA TGTGCTAGTGGTTTGGTACTGGGGACAGGGGATCTTAGCAATCAGCCCCAGCATTTT.

The rearrangement links TRBV6-6 to TRBJ1-4; a weak D match, TRBD1 (5 bases). Trimming left V 4 bases short and J 3 bases short, with 12 bases between. This CDR3 contains 15 residues. Germline CDR1 MNHNY, CDR2 SVGAGI (reference sequence). DNA for the CDR3: TGTGCCAGCAGTTCCACCTGGGGGGCTAATGAAAAACTGTTTTTT. Its protein is CASSSTWGANEKLFF.

This chain links TRBV7-2 with TRBJ2-3, with 11 positions matching TRBD2. Germline assignment: CDR1 SGHTA and CDR2 FQGNSA. Trimming cost V 4 bases and J 2 bases; bases outside gene matches: 5. The CDR3 is 16 residues long. CDR3 amino acids: CASSSTSGRPTDTQYF. The CDR3 nucleotides are TGTGCCAGCAGCTCTACTAGCGGGAGACCCACAGATACGCAGTATTTT.

V gene TRBV4-2 combines with J gene TRBJ2-7; perhaps TRBD1 as D (7 bases). The CDR3 runs 15 residues. The germline gives CDR1 LGHNA, CDR2 YNFKEQ. V shed 1 base and J shed 2 bases, with 12 bases lying between them. As DNA, the CDR3 is TGTGCCAGCAGCCAAGTGCGGGACAGCCCCTACGAGCAGTACTTC. Amino acids: CASSQVRDSPYEQYF.

V gene TRBV11-1 combines with J gene TRBJ2-7; 9 bases line up with TRBD1. V gave up 0 bases and J gave up 4 bases; unmatched junction bases: 13. Germline V gene lookup returns CDR1 SGHAT and CDR2 FQDESV (reference sequence). This CDR3 has 18 amino acids. CDR3 DNA: TGTGCCAGCAGCTTAGCGTATGGACAGGGGAAGATGCGGTACGAGCAGTACTTC. The encoded protein is CASSLAYGQGKMRYEQYF. The full variable domain, its missing parts supplied by reference TRBV11-1 and TRBJ2-7, is EAEVAQSPRYKITEKSQAVAFWCDPISGHATLYWYRQILGQGPELLVQFQDESVVDDSQLPKDRFSAERLKGVDSTLKIQPAELGDSAMYLCASSLAYGQGKMRYEQYFGPGTRLTVT.

V usage is TRBV28 and J usage is TRBJ2-7; D may be TRBD1 (6 bases). Deletions cut 3 bases from V and 1 base from J, with 10 bases between. This CDR3 is built from 14 residues. Germline V gene data show CDR1 as MDHEN and CDR2 as SYDVKM. CDR3 loop: CASSFETGSYEQYF. The CDR3, as DNA: TGTGCCAGCAGTTTTGAAACAGGGTCCTACGAGCAGTACTTC.

This clone was picked up one time. The V call is TRBV18, the J call TRBJ2-2; D is ambiguous. The CDR3 runs 14 residues. CDR1 and CDR2 (germline): KGHSH, LQKENI. V gave up 4 bases and J gave up 1 base, with 7 bases separating them. CDR3 loop: CASSRIENTGELFF. The CDR3 region has the DNA TGTGCCAGCTCACGTATAGAGAACACCGGGGAGCTGTTTTTT. Supplemented by reference TRBV18 and TRBJ2-2, the full variable domain reads NAGVMQNPRHLVRRRGQEARLRCSPMKGHSHVYWYRQLPEEGLKFMVYLQKENIIDESGMPKERFSAEFPKEGPSILRIQQVVRGDSAAYFCASSRIENTGELFFGEGSRLTVL.

The chain combines TRBV29-1 with TRBJ1-4; D not resolved. The CDR3 spans 11 residues. Germline V gives CDR1 SQVTM, CDR2 ANQGSEA. The V end was cut by 5 bases, the J end by 11 bases, with 12 bases between. CDR3 DNA: TGCAGCGTTACGACCCTCGGGAAACTGTTTTTT. Protein product: CSVTTLGKLFF. The full variable domain, completed using reference TRBV29-1 and TRBJ1-4, is SAVISQKPSRDICQRGTSLTIQCQVDSQVTMMFWYRQQPGQSLTLIATANQGSEATYESGFVIDKFPISRPNLTFSTLTVSNMSPEDSSIYLCSVTTLGKLFFGSGTQLSVL.